The 26 T cell receptor beta chains given below trace back to one sample, sequenced in a study of identifying expanded T cells in peripheral blood. Sequenced by immunoSEQ multiplex PCR; TCRdb stores in-frame clones only, minus some. The sample consists of about 53,000 clones, approximately 82% of them appearing once. The sequenced material came from blood. Receptors were obtained from a person aged 18 to 70 in good health.

J is TRBJ1-3 and V is TRBV6-6, with a possible D match to TRBD1 (6 bases). V dropped 5 bases and J dropped 0 bases, with 11 bases sitting between them. This CDR3 region has 15 residues. Germline values: CDR1 MNHNY, CDR2 SVGAGI (reference sequence). For the CDR3, the DNA is TGTGCCAGCAGTAAGGGGGGTAGCTCTGGAAACACCATATATTTT. This sequence encodes CASSKGGSSGNTIYF.

This chain uses TRBV30 with TRBJ2-5; 7 bases agree with TRBD2. This CDR3 is built from 13 residues. V gave up 8 bases and J gave up 5 bases; unmatched junction bases: 11. CDR1 GTSNPN and CDR2 SVGIG come from the germline V gene (reference sequence). The CDR3 protein is CAGAGAGAETQYF. The DNA of the CDR3 is TGTGCCGGCGCGGGTGCGGGAGCGGAGACCCAGTACTTC.

Details on this clone: The same CDR3 arises from other DNA sequences in this sample as well. This chain uses TRBV6-5 with TRBJ1-2; perhaps TRBD1 as D (5 bases). Germline V gives CDR1 MNHEY, CDR2 SVGAGI. Trimming stripped 4 bases from V and 7 bases from J, with 10 bases between. This CDR3 is 12 amino acids long. The CDR3: CASSSSGGGYTF. For the CDR3, the DNA is TGTGCCAGCAGTTCCTCGGGGGGTGGCTACACCTTC.

The chain uses TRBV7-7 and TRBJ1-5; 7 nucleotides line up with TRBD1. There are 21 residues in the CDR3. Germline V gene data show CDR1 as SSHAT and CDR2 as FNYEAQ (reference sequence). The ends lost 0 bases at V and 1 base at J; junction bases unmatched: 18. For the CDR3, the DNA is TGTGCCAGCAGCTTAGCGGCGGGGAAGGGGGCGGTTGATTTGAGCAATCAGCCCCAGCATTTT. Its translation is CASSLAAGKGAVDLSNQPQHF.

This clone has just one count. The V call is TRBV21-1, the J call TRBJ1-5; TRBD1 was called by the table and not checked on the DNA. TRBV21-1 is deemed a pseudogene. The CDR3 totals 18 residues. The CDR3 is CASSKALDNGFSNQPQHF. The DNA for the CDR3 is TGTGCCAGCAGCAAAGCGCTGGACAATGGCTTTAGCAATCAGCCCCAGCATTTT.

The V gene is TRBV4-3, the J gene TRBJ2-1; no clear D gene. The V end lost 0 bases, the J end lost 7 bases, and 7 bases lay between the germline ends. CDR1 LGHNA and CDR2 YSLEER come from the germline V gene. This CDR3 region has 13 residues. The CDR3 region has the DNA TGCGCCAGCAGCCAAGATCGGGCTAATGAGCAGTTCTTC. As protein: CASSQDRANEQFF.

This chain connects TRBV7-2 to TRBJ1-2; no clear D gene. There are 15 residues in the CDR3. The V end lost 1 base, the J end lost 8 bases, and 17 bases lay between the germline ends. Looked up from germline, CDR1 is SGHTA and CDR2 is FQGNSA. DNA of the CDR3: TGTGCCAGCAGCTTAGACCCCCGGGATAAGCAGGGCTACACCTTC. Amino acids: CASSLDPRDKQGYTF.

This sequence joins TRBV7-9 and TRBJ2-1; 8 nucleotides match TRBD2. V lost 7 bases and J lost 7; bases outside the gene matches: 15. The CDR3 is made up of 16 amino acids. Germline values: CDR1 SEHNR, CDR2 FQNEAQ (reference sequence). The CDR3 sequence is CASTYPPGTRVNEQFF. CDR3 DNA sequence: TGTGCCAGCACCTACCCTCCCGGGACTAGAGTAAATGAGCAGTTCTTC.

The chain has TRBV11-2 and TRBJ1-2; maybe TRBD1 (5 bases). Germline-derived CDR1 and CDR2 are SGHAT and FQNNGV. This CDR3 has 15 residues. V was clipped by 4 bases and J by 4 bases, with 16 bases between them. The CDR3 reads CASSSTGGLRYGYTF. Here the CDR3 DNA reads TGTGCCAGCAGCTCCACCGGGGGTTTACGCTATGGCTACACCTTC.

The genes are TRBV7-8 and TRBJ2-7; possible D gene TRBD2, 7 bases. V dropped 1 base and J dropped 8 bases, with 12 bases sitting between them. Germline loops: CDR1 SGHVS, CDR2 FQNEAQ. The CDR3 extends over 13 amino acids. DNA for the CDR3: TGTGCCAGCAGCTTAGGGGGGGGCAAGAAGCAGTACGTC. It translates to CASSLGGGKKQYV.

The V gene is TRBV5-5, the J gene TRBJ1-1; weak D call: TRBD1 (6 bases). The CDR3 loop spans 15 amino acids. The V gene's germline CDR1 is SGHKS and CDR2 YYEKEE (reference sequence). Trimming left V 4 bases short and J 1 base short, with 14 bases between. CDR3 in DNA: TGTGCCAGCAGCCGCGGACAGAAACAGAACACTGAAGCTTTCTTT. Encoded protein: CASSRGQKQNTEAFF.

The J gene is TRBJ1-3, the V gene TRBV6-5; D gene uncertain. The germline CDR1 and CDR2 sequences are MNHEY and SVGAGI. This CDR3 spans 11 amino acids. Trimming removed 4 bases at V and 6 bases at J, with 4 bases between. The CDR3 DNA sequence: TGTGCCAGCAGTTCTTCAAACACCATATATTTT. Translated, it gives CASSSSNTIYF.

This clone was counted once. The chain carries TRBV6-1 and TRBJ2-7; the D is unclear. The V end lost 6 bases, the J end lost 0 bases, and 15 bases lay between the germline ends. The CDR3 loop spans 15 amino acids. Germline CDR1 is MNHNS and CDR2 is SASEGT. This chain's CDR3 is CASRPPSPASYEQYV. DNA of the CDR3: TGTGCCAGCAGACCCCCCAGTCCGGCCTCCTACGAGCAGTACGTC.

The chain carries TRBV19 and TRBJ1-5, with D perhaps TRBD1 (5 bases). Deletions cut 1 base from V and 7 bases from J, with 8 bases between. This CDR3 has 13 amino acids. CDR1 is LNHDA, CDR2 SQIVND, per germline (reference sequence). The CDR3 DNA reads TGTGCCAGTAGTATAGTCGGGGACCAGCCCCAGCATTTT. Amino acids: CASSIVGDQPQHF.

The chain carries TRBV7-9 and TRBJ2-7; possibly TRBD2 for D (5 bases). CDR3 length equals 14 residues. Trimming took 1 base from V and 0 from J, leaving 7 bases between them. The germline gives CDR1 SEHNR, CDR2 FQNEAQ (reference sequence). CDR3 bases: TGTGCCAGCAGCTTAGTTGGGAGCTCCTACGAGCAGTACTTC. This sequence encodes CASSLVGSSYEQYF.

This chain joins TRBV7-2 and TRBJ2-7; 15 bases map to TRBD2. CDR1 is SGHTA, CDR2 FQGNSA, per germline. This CDR3 is 15 amino acids long. V lost 5 bases to trimming and J lost 8 bases; unmatched junction nucleotides: 7. The CDR3 protein is CASSTGTSGGLKQYF. CDR3 sequence (DNA): TGTGCCAGCAGCACAGGGACTAGCGGGGGGTTGAAGCAGTACTTC.

This sequence joins TRBV5-1 and TRBJ1-1; no clear D. V was clipped by 3 bases and J by 5 bases, with 11 bases between them. CDR3 size: 13 residues. The germline CDR1 and CDR2 sequences are SGHRS and YFSETQ. CDR3 nucleotides: TGCGCCAGCAGCTCACCCCAGCTGACTGAAGCTTTCTTT. Amino acid sequence: CASSSPQLTEAFF.

The gene calls are TRBV5-1 and TRBJ2-1; 7 bases are a match to TRBD2. V was pared by 4 bases and J by 6 bases, with 13 bases of the junction left unmatched. Germline V CDR1 and CDR2: SGHRS, YFSETQ. This CDR3 contains 16 residues. Here the CDR3 reads CASSPWGRAGRNEQFF. Written as DNA, the CDR3 is TGCGCCAGCAGCCCGTGGGGGAGGGCCGGTCGCAATGAGCAGTTCTTC.

The rearrangement joins TRBV11-2 to TRBJ1-6; D gene unclear. The CDR3 extends over 15 amino acids. Germline loops: CDR1 SGHAT, CDR2 FQNNGV. With 4 bases removed from V and 7 bases from J, the gap between germline ends came to 14 bases. CDR3: CASSSNLRTNSPLHF. The CDR3 DNA follows: TGTGCCAGCAGCTCCAACCTAAGGACGAATTCACCCCTCCACTTT.

This chain connects TRBV25-1 to TRBJ1-3; no clear D gene. From germline, CDR1 is MGHDK and CDR2 SYGVNS. Trimming left V 2 bases short and J 4 bases short, with 12 bases between. The CDR3 is made up of 15 amino acids. CDR3 in amino acids: CASSEDLLGGNTIYF. The CDR3 DNA reads as TGTGCCAGCAGTGAAGATCTCCTTGGGGGAAACACCATATATTTT. Combining the CDR3 with reference TRBV25-1 and TRBJ1-3 gives the whole variable domain EADIYQTPRYLVIGTGKKITLECSQTMGHDKMYWYQQDPGMELHLIHYSYGVNSTEKGDLSSESTVSRIRTEHFPLTLESARPSHTSQYLCASSEDLLGGNTIYFGEGSWLTVV.

This clone qualifies as medium-sized. The gene calls are TRBV29-1 and TRBJ1-2; 7 bases agree with TRBD1. From germline, CDR1 is SQVTM and CDR2 ANQGSEA. V was clipped by 0 bases and J by 4 bases; unmatched bases: 2. This CDR3 has 13 residues. The chain's CDR3 is CSVEEAGGYGYTF. CDR3 sequence (DNA): TGCAGCGTTGAAGAAGCAGGGGGCTATGGCTACACCTTC.

The V call is TRBV15, the J call TRBJ1-3; D is perhaps TRBD1 (6 bases). Trimming left V 0 bases short and J 8 bases short, with 11 bases between. The CDR3 totals 14 residues. CDR1 LNHNV and CDR2 YYDKDF come from the germline V gene (reference sequence). The CDR3 sequence: CATSRDRGQDTIYF. The CDR3, as DNA: TGTGCCACCAGCAGAGACAGGGGTCAAGACACCATATATTTT.

The CDR3 reads CASSVEGRSGNTIYF. In nucleotides, the CDR3 is TGTGCCAGCAGCGTCGAGGGCCGGTCTGGAAACACCATATATTTT. This sequence joins TRBV9 and TRBJ1-3, with D unclear. Germline V gene sequence: CDR1 SGDLS, CDR2 YYNGEE. Between the trimmed V and J ends, which lost 2 bases and 1 base, there was a span of 10 bases. There are 15 residues in the CDR3.

This chain uses TRBV5-4 with TRBJ1-1, with 8 positions matching TRBD1. The CDR3 length is 17 residues. Losses at the gene ends were 4 bases for V and 0 bases for J; bases not matched to a gene: 11. Per the germline V gene, CDR1 is SGHNT and CDR2 is YYREEE (reference sequence). The CDR3 sequence: CASSLPGGTAMNTEAFF. The DNA of the CDR3 is TGTGCCAGCAGCCTTCCAGGGGGCACCGCCATGAACACTGAAGCTTTCTTT.

V and J are TRBV6-1 and TRBJ2-7, with D unclear. The CDR3 sequence is 15 residues long. The germline V gene has CDR1 MNHNS and CDR2 SASEGT. V gave up 6 bases and J gave up 2 bases, with 17 bases separating them. This chain's CDR3 is CASSAMSYVAYEQYF. In DNA, the CDR3 is TGTGCCAGCAGCGCTATGAGTTATGTAGCCTACGAGCAGTACTTC.

V gene TRBV7-6 combines with J gene TRBJ1-3; D may be TRBD1 (6 bases). Germline CDR1 is SGHVS and CDR2 is FNYEAQ. The CDR3 extends over 14 amino acids. Deletions cut 5 bases from V and 4 bases from J, with 12 bases between. CDR3 region: CASSPAGAGNTIYF. The CDR3 bases are TGTGCCAGCAGCCCTGCAGGGGCCGGAAACACCATATATTTT.